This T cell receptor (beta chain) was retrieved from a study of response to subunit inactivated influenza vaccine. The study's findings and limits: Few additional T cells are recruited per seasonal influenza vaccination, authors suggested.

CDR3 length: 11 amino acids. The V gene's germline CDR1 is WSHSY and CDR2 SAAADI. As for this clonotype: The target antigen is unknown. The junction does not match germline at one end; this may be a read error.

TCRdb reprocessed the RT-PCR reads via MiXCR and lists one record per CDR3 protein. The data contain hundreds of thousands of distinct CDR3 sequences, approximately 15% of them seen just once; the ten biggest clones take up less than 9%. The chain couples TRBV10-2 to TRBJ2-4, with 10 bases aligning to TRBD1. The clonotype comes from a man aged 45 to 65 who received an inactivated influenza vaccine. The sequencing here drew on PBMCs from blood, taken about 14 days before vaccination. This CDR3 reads CARIQTGGADF. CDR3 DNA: TGCGCCAGGATCCAGACAGGGGGCGCGGACTTC.